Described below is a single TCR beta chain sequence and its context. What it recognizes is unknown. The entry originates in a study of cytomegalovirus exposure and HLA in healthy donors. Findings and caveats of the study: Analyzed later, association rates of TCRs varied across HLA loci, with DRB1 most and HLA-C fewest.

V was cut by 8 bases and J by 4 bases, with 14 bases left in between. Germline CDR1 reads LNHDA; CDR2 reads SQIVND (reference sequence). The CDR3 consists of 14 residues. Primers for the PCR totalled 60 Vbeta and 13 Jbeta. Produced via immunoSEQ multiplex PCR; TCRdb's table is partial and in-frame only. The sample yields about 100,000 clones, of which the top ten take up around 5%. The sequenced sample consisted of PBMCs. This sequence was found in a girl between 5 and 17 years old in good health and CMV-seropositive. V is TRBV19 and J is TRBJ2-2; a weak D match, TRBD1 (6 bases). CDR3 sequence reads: CASQKQGSTGELFF. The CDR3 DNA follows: TGTGCCAGTCAAAAACAGGGAAGCACCGGGGAGCTGTTTTTT.